This TCR beta chain is from a study of OX40 agonist ivuxolimab in advanced cancers. On the study more broadly: The patients received agonistic anti-OX40 (CD134) antibody ivuxolimab.

The data were produced by immunoSEQ multiplex PCR, yet TCRdb's version contains in-frame clones alone and is incomplete. The data contain over 70,000 clones, about nine tenths of them singletons. This CDR3 is built from 16 residues. V was cut by 0 bases and J by 1 base, with 9 bases left in between. In germline, CDR1 is MGHRA, CDR2 YSYEKL. The sample consisted of CD4+ or CD8+ T cells sorted from blood, taken in a trial of the OX40 agonist ivuxolimab. This TCR derives from an adult with an advanced solid tumor such as melanoma, head and neck, liver or kidney cancer. This chain connects TRBV4-1 to TRBJ1-4; D unresolved. The CDR3 DNA is TGCGCCAGCAGCCAAGATCCCGGGTTAACTAATGAAAAACTGTTTTTT. Protein product: CASSQDPGLTNEKLFF.